This is a list of T cell receptor beta chains from one sample in a study of T-cell memory formation after mild COVID-19. One entry per CDR3 protein, called by TCRdb with MiXCR from the 5' RACE reads. The repertoire holds fewer than 650,000 distinct CDR3 sequences, with roughly 20% as singletons. The sample comprised PBMCs or a T cell subset sorted from them (not recorded which). These receptor sequences come from an adult woman who had mild COVID-19 (a few samples of this study predate the infection). Cell type and time point are not known. Each CDR3 is given with its conserved first and last residue. The D gene is left open where the match is weak. Expanded clones get a size class; other rows say once, few or many, or leave the size out.

clone_size	d_call	j_call	v_call	cdr3_aa	cdr3_nt
.	TRBD2	TRBJ2-7	TRBV19	CASSIGLAGGYEQYF	TGTGCCAGTAGTATTGGACTAGCGGGAGGGTACGAGCAGTACTTC
many	.	TRBJ2-7	TRBV19	CASRAASYEQYF	TGTGCCAGTAGGGCAGCCTCCTACGAGCAGTACTTC
.	.	TRBJ2-5	TRBV7-9	CASSWGEGGETQYF	TGTGCCAGCAGCTGGGGCGAGGGGGGAGAGACCCAGTACTTC
few	.	TRBJ2-3	TRBV2	CASSENSGYTDTQYF	TGTGCCAGCAGTGAGAATAGCGGATACACAGATACGCAGTATTTT
.	TRBD2	TRBJ2-1	TRBV4-2	CASSQGLAGTPYNEQFF	TGTGCCAGCAGCCAAGGACTAGCGGGAACTCCCTACAATGAGCAGTTCTTC
few	TRBD2	TRBJ2-1	TRBV7-3	CASSTRGAGGGADEQFF	TGTGCCAGCAGCACTCGAGGGGCTGGCGGGGGGGCGGATGAGCAGTTCTTC
.	TRBD1	TRBJ2-1	TRBV7-3	CASSKPGTGNNEQFF	TGTGCCAGCAGTAAACCCGGGACAGGGAATAATGAGCAGTTCTTC
.	TRBD1	TRBJ2-7	TRBV11-1	CASSFRQGAGVYEQYF	TGTGCCAGCAGCTTCAGACAGGGGGCCGGTGTTTACGAGCAGTACTTC
.	TRBD1	TRBJ1-4	TRBV7-2	CASSLRGHANEKLFF	TGTGCCAGCAGCCTCAGGGGGCACGCTAATGAAAAACTGTTTTTT
.	TRBD2	TRBJ2-1	TRBV4-2	CASSQDAGGAPYNEQFF	TGTGCCAGCAGCCAAGATGCGGGGGGCGCTCCCTACAATGAGCAGTTCTTC
few	TRBD2	TRBJ2-3	TRBV12-3/TRBV12-4	CASSQAGGPGTQYF	TGTGCCAGCAGTCAAGCGGGAGGGCCCGGTACGCAGTATTTT
few	TRBD1	TRBJ2-1	TRBV9	CASSPKGTDYNEQFF	TGTGCCAGCAGCCCTAAAGGGACAGACTACAATGAGCAGTTCTTC
few	.	TRBJ2-4	TRBV19	CASSIPGSKNIQYF	TGTGCCAGTAGTATTCCGGGGTCCAAAAACATTCAGTACTTC
many	.	TRBJ1-5	TRBV20-1	CSASRGSNQPQHF	TGCAGTGCTAGTAGGGGAAGCAATCAGCCCCAGCATTTT
.	.	TRBJ2-3	TRBV6-5	CASTYRRSGGTDTQYF	TGTGCCAGCACCTACCGGAGGAGCGGAGGCACAGATACGCAGTATTTT
many	.	TRBJ2-3	TRBV7-9	CASSLALGDTQYF	TGTGCCAGCAGCTTAGCGCTCGGAGATACGCAGTATTTT
.	.	TRBJ2-1	TRBV30	CAWSSVGQGYNEQFF	TGTGCCTGGAGTTCGGTTGGGCAGGGATACAATGAGCAGTTCTTC
few	.	TRBJ2-1	TRBV20-1	CSASKRLSSYNEQFF	TGCAGTGCTAGCAAGCGGCTGAGCTCCTACAATGAGCAGTTCTTC
few	.	TRBJ1-5	TRBV6-6	CASSYSANQPQHF	TGTGCCAGCAGTTATTCCGCCAATCAGCCCCAGCATTTT
.	.	TRBJ1-1	TRBV20-1	CSAREGTPEAFF	TGCAGTGCTAGGGAGGGGACCCCTGAAGCTTTCTTT
.	.	TRBJ1-6	TRBV7-9	CASSLLVGQGNSPLHF	TGTGCCAGCAGCTTATTAGTAGGGCAGGGGAATTCACCCCTCCACTTT
few	.	TRBJ2-2	TRBV1	CTSELCCGGRPGELFF	TGCACCAGCGAGCTTTGTTGCGGGGGGCGCCCCGGGGAGCTGTTTTTT
.	.	TRBJ2-5	TRBV7-2	CASNRPPSEETQYF	TGTGCCAGCAACCGACCGCCTTCAGAGGAGACCCAGTACTTC
.	TRBD2	TRBJ2-7	TRBV11-2	CASSLGPGTSYEQYF	TGTGCCAGCAGCTTGGGCCCCGGGACTAGCTACGAGCAGTACTTC
.	.	TRBJ1-1	TRBV12-3/TRBV12-4	CASILKDSRYTQNTEAFF	TGTGCCAGCATCCTAAAGGACAGCCGCTATACACAGAACACTGAAGCTTTCTTT
.	.	TRBJ2-3	TRBV9	CASSTRGGLSTDTQYF	TGTGCCAGCAGCACGAGAGGAGGACTCTCCACAGATACGCAGTATTTT
.	TRBD1	TRBJ1-1	TRBV29-1	CSVSSRTGGTEAFF	TGCAGCGTTTCTTCCCGGACAGGGGGCACTGAAGCTTTCTTT
.	.	TRBJ2-2	TRBV7-9	CASSLPALTGELFF	TGTGCCAGCAGCTTACCTGCCCTGACCGGGGAGCTGTTTTTT
.	TRBD1	TRBJ1-3	TRBV12-3/TRBV12-4	CASTATGGGGNTIYF	TGTGCCAGCACTGCCACAGGGGGCGGTGGAAACACCATATATTTT
.	.	TRBJ2-5	TRBV21-1	CASSHRELAGKETQYF	TGTGCCAGCAGCCACCGCGAGCTAGCGGGGAAGGAGACCCAGTACTTC
few	.	TRBJ2-7	TRBV6-1	CASSEGRISSYEQYF	TGTGCCAGCAGTGAAGGCCGGATAAGCTCCTACGAGCAGTACTTC